These 9 T cell receptor beta chains came from one sample sequenced in a study of blood T cell repertoires in COVID-19. Libraries were prepared by immunoSEQ multiplex PCR; TCRdb keeps only in-frame clonotypes and omits some of them. The data show about 270,000 clones, approximately 85% seen once. Sequencing was carried out using peripheral blood. The receptors here all came from a human donor in a cohort sampled during active COVID-19.

J is TRBJ2-6 and V is TRBV21-1; the D call of TRBD2 is as the table states it, not checked on the DNA. TRBV21-1 is assigned pseudogene status. The CDR3 totals 16 residues. The CDR3: CASSLWRFSGANVLTF. The CDR3 bases are TGTGCCAGCAGCCTCTGGCGGTTCTCTGGGGCCAACGTCCTGACTTTC.

This clone was seen only once. CDR3 coding DNA: TGTGCCAGCAGTGCGGTGCCGGGACAGGGTACCAACGAGCAGTACTTC. Protein sequence: CASSAVPGQGTNEQYF. V gene TRBV9 combines with J gene TRBJ2-7; 9 nucleotides agree with TRBD1. Losses at the gene ends were 5 bases for V and 5 bases for J; bases not matched to a gene: 14. The CDR3 runs to 16 residues. Germline CDR1 and CDR2: SGDLS and YYNGEE.

This clone was seen once. The chain recombines TRBV5-1 with TRBJ2-7; 9 nucleotides agree with TRBD1. With 4 bases clipped from V and 3 bases from J, the junction kept 5 bases outside the gene matches. Germline loops: CDR1 SGHRS, CDR2 YFSETQ. There are 14 residues in the CDR3. The DNA for the CDR3 is TGCGCCAGCAGCACCGGGACAGGGCGCTACGAGCAGTACTTC. Its protein is CASSTGTGRYEQYF.

The chain recombines TRBV4-1 with TRBJ2-3; 8 nucleotides match TRBD2. This CDR3 comprises 15 residues. V lost 1 base, J lost 5 bases, and 5 bases stayed unmatched. Germline assignment: CDR1 MGHRA and CDR2 YSYEKL. CDR3 amino acids: CASSQAGLEVDTQYF. The CDR3, as DNA: TGCGCCAGCAGCCAAGCGGGACTAGAGGTAGATACGCAGTATTTT.

The chain has TRBV27 and TRBJ2-1, with 8 bases matching TRBD2. V lost 0 bases and J lost 8; bases outside the gene matches: 6. Germline values: CDR1 MNHEY, CDR2 SMNVEV (reference sequence). The CDR3 has 15 residues. CDR3 in amino acids: CASSLSTGRADEQFF. The CDR3, as DNA: TGTGCCAGCAGTTTATCGACCGGGAGGGCCGATGAGCAGTTCTTC.

The chain has TRBV14 and TRBJ2-7, with 13 nucleotides matching TRBD2. The CDR3 covers 15 residues. The J segment lost 5 bases and the V segment lost 4 bases, leaving 5 bases of the junction unmatched. Germline V lookup: CDR1 SGHDN, CDR2 FVKESK. DNA for the CDR3: TGTGCCAGCAGCCGAGGACTAGCGGGAGCCCACGAGCAGTACTTC. This codes for CASSRGLAGAHEQYF.

CDR3 bases: TGTGCTAGTGGTTCGGGGACTAGCGGGAGGGATACGCAGTATTTT. This translates into CASGSGTSGRDTQYF. This chain joins TRBV12-5 and TRBJ2-3; 15 nucleotides align to TRBD2. The CDR3 contains 15 residues. The V and J ends lost 4 bases and 6 bases, in that order; junction bases with no gene match: 2. The germline gives CDR1 LGHNT, CDR2 FRNRAP.

The chain couples TRBV5-1 to TRBJ2-7, with 7 bases identical to TRBD1. V shed 0 bases, J shed 5 bases, and the junction held 2 bases outside the gene matches. Germline CDR1 SGHRS, CDR2 YFSETQ. The CDR3 is 13 residues long. Here the CDR3 DNA reads TGCGCCAGCAGCTTGGGTGACAGGGACGAGCAGTACTTC. Its protein product is CASSLGDRDEQYF. Full variable domain (rest looked up from reference TRBV5-1 and TRBJ2-7): KAGVTQTPRYLIKTRGQQVTLSCSPISGHRSVSWYQQTPGQGLQFLFEYFSETQRNKGNFPGRFSGRQFSNSRSEMNVSTLELGDSALYLCASSLGDRDEQYFGPGTRLTVT.

This chain's CDR3 is CASSKLGLANTEAFF. The CDR3 coding sequence is TGTGCCAGCAGTAAATTGGGACTCGCGAACACTGAAGCTTTCTTT. This rearrangement joins TRBV28 to TRBJ1-1; perhaps TRBD1 as D (5 bases). V lost 5 bases and J lost 1, with 14 bases in between. The germline CDR1 and CDR2 sequences are MDHEN and SYDVKM. This CDR3 is built from 15 residues.